The 16 T cell receptor beta chains in this list originate from one sample, sequenced in a study of OX40 agonist ivuxolimab in advanced cancers. TCRdb's table, derived via immunoSEQ multiplex PCR, lists solely in-frame clones and lacks some. The table includes tens of thousands of clones, around 91% detected once. The sequencing here drew on CD4+ or CD8+ T cells sorted from blood, taken in a trial of the OX40 agonist ivuxolimab. Receptor source: an adult with an advanced solid tumor such as melanoma, head and neck, liver or kidney cancer.

On this clone: Its ends do not fully match the called genes, so a read error is possible. The chain uses TRBV9 and TRBJ1-1; the D is unclear. The CDR3 is 14 amino acids. Germline lookup yields CDR1 SGDLS and CDR2 YYNGEE. In nucleotides, the CDR3 is TGTGCCAGCACCGTAGTTTCAGGTAACACTGAAGCTTTCTTT. Residues: CASTVVSGNTEAFF.

This clone came up once. The V gene is TRBV25-1, the J gene TRBJ1-1, with a tentative D call TRBD1 (5 bases). V gave up 5 bases and J gave up 9 bases, with 13 bases separating them. Germline V CDR1 and CDR2: MGHDK, SYGVNS. The CDR3 consists of 12 residues. CDR3 amino acids: CASSLGAEKAFF. The CDR3 bases are TGTGCCAGCAGTTTAGGGGCTGAAAAAGCTTTCTTT.

V gene TRBV28 combines with J gene TRBJ1-1, with D tentatively TRBD1 (5 bases). V was cut by 8 bases and J by 0 bases, with 16 bases left in between. Germline V gives CDR1 MDHEN, CDR2 SYDVKM. This CDR3 comprises 15 residues. The CDR3: CASQDITGLNTEAFF. The DNA for the CDR3 is TGTGCCAGCCAAGATATAACAGGCCTGAACACTGAAGCTTTCTTT.

V is TRBV10-3 and J is TRBJ2-1, with D uncertain. V dropped 3 bases and J dropped 8 bases, with 14 bases sitting between them. The CDR3 totals 14 residues. Germline CDR1 and CDR2: ENHRY and SYGVKD. The CDR3 spells CAISELTPVDEQFF. As DNA, the CDR3 is TGTGCCATCAGTGAACTCACTCCGGTGGATGAGCAGTTCTTC.

This clone was observed a single time. This chain uses TRBV11-2 with TRBJ2-1; TRBD2 agrees at 10 bases. The V gene end was trimmed by 5 bases and the J gene end by 1 base; junction bases not matched to a gene: 8. Germline CDR1 and CDR2: SGHAT and FQNNGV. This CDR3 has 17 residues. The CDR3: CASSPLLAGESYNEQFF. Written as DNA, the CDR3 is TGTGCCAGCAGCCCACTTCTAGCGGGAGAATCCTACAATGAGCAGTTCTTC.

V and J are TRBV7-9 and TRBJ2-5; 11 bases line up with TRBD1. Trimming cost V 1 base and J 5 bases; bases outside gene matches: 3. This CDR3 is 15 amino acids long. The germline CDR1 and CDR2 sequences are SEHNR and FQNEAQ (reference sequence). CDR3 amino acids: CASSLGTGGEETQYF. In nucleotides, the CDR3 is TGTGCCAGCAGCTTAGGGACAGGGGGCGAGGAGACCCAGTACTTC.

CDR3 in DNA: TGTGCCAGCAGCCACGACACAGGGCTGGGTTCACTCAAGGAAGCTTTCTTT. Its protein is CASSHDTGLGSLKEAFF. The J gene is TRBJ1-1, the V gene TRBV5-5; a possible D gene is TRBD1 (6 bases). Germline CDR1 reads SGHKS; CDR2 reads YYEKEE (reference sequence). This CDR3 is built from 17 residues. V shed 4 bases and J shed 8 bases, with 27 bases lying between them.

The chain recombines TRBV27 with TRBJ2-1; 7 nucleotides agree with TRBD1. The trim removed 4 bases at V and 1 base at J, leaving 13 bases unmatched. CDR1 is MNHEY, CDR2 SMNVEV, per germline (reference sequence). This CDR3 is 18 amino acids long. CDR3: CASSSPFTGAPSYNEQFF. CDR3 DNA sequence: TGTGCCAGCAGTTCCCCATTCACAGGGGCGCCTTCCTACAATGAGCAGTTCTTC.

This chain links TRBV6-1 with TRBJ2-2; 8 bases fit TRBD1. The CDR3 is 14 amino acids. CDR1 and CDR2 (germline): MNHNS, SASEGT. V trimming: 8 bases; J trimming: 6 bases; junction bases outside the gene matches: 8. CDR3 residues: CASRIPGGSGELFF. CDR3 nucleotides: TGTGCCAGCCGAATTCCAGGGGGCTCCGGGGAGCTGTTTTTT.

V usage is TRBV29-1 and J usage is TRBJ2-1; D may be TRBD1 or TRBD2 (6 bases each). V gave up 1 base and J gave up 9 bases, with 16 bases separating them. Per the germline V gene, CDR1 is SQVTM and CDR2 is ANQGSEA. The CDR3 covers 14 residues. Here the CDR3 reads CSVEAGAGPGEQFF. For the CDR3, the DNA is TGCAGCGTTGAAGCGGGGGCAGGGCCGGGTGAGCAGTTCTTC.

A few counts support this clone. The rearrangement links TRBV7-9 to TRBJ1-2; D call uncertain. This CDR3 spans 17 amino acids. V was shortened by 4 bases and J by 3 bases, with 21 bases between the two germline ends. CDR1 SEHNR and CDR2 FQNEAQ come from the germline V gene (reference sequence). CDR3: CASSSTLTSIQHYGYTF. Written as DNA, the CDR3 is TGTGCCAGCAGCTCCACCCTCACCTCGATTCAGCACTATGGCTACACCTTC.

V and J are TRBV10-3 and TRBJ2-7; 8 bases map to TRBD2. The CDR3 length is 16 residues. The V and J ends lost 8 bases and 7 bases, in that order; junction bases with no gene match: 19. Germline V lookup: CDR1 ENHRY, CDR2 SYGVKD. CDR3 DNA sequence: TGTGCCATCTCCGGGCTACTAGCGGCTTCGTCGGGGGAGCAGTACTTC. This codes for CAISGLLAASSGEQYF.

V gene TRBV18 combines with J gene TRBJ2-3; 9 bases are a match to TRBD1. The CDR3 is 13 residues long. The J segment lost 4 bases and the V segment lost 6 bases, leaving 2 bases of the junction unmatched. The germline V gene has CDR1 KGHSH and CDR2 LQKENI. The CDR3 reads CASSTGGADTQYF. DNA for the CDR3: TGTGCCAGCTCGACAGGGGGAGCAGATACGCAGTATTTT.

The chain recombines TRBV10-1 with TRBJ2-3; no definite D call. V was cut by 2 bases and J by 0 bases, with 9 bases left in between. The CDR3 is 15 amino acids. CDR1 is WNHNN and CDR2 is SYGVQD in the germline V gene (reference sequence). The CDR3 DNA is TGCGCCAGCAGTGAGGATGGGCCGAGCACAGATACGCAGTATTTT. Its translation is CASSEDGPSTDTQYF.

The rearrangement links TRBV27 to TRBJ2-5, with 9 bases fitting TRBD1. Gene TRBJ2-7 matches the end of the DNA better, so the J call may be wrong. The germline V gene has CDR1 MNHEY and CDR2 SMNVEV (reference sequence). The CDR3 runs 14 residues. The CDR3 protein is CASSLGTGSYEQYF. CDR3 bases: TGTGCCAGCAGTTTAGGGACAGGGTCCTACGAGCAGTACTTC.

Judged by abundance, this clone is medium-sized. The chain combines TRBV5-1 with TRBJ2-1, with TRBD2 identical over 8 bases. Losses at the gene ends were 3 bases for V and 3 bases for J; bases not matched to a gene: 8. The CDR3 is 16 amino acids. In germline, CDR1 is SGHRS, CDR2 YFSETQ. CDR3 sequence reads: CASSSTAGTSYNEQFF. The CDR3, as DNA: TGCGCCAGCAGCTCGACAGCCGGGACTAGCTACAATGAGCAGTTCTTC. Full variable domain (remainder filled in from reference TRBV5-1 and TRBJ2-1): KAGVTQTPRYLIKTRGQQVTLSCSPISGHRSVSWYQQTPGQGLQFLFEYFSETQRNKGNFPGRFSGRQFSNSRSEMNVSTLELGDSALYLCASSSTAGTSYNEQFFGPGTRLTVL.